Listed here are 5 T cell receptor beta chains from one sample, sequenced in a study of blood T cell repertoires in COVID-19. Sequenced by immunoSEQ multiplex PCR; TCRdb stores in-frame clones only, minus some. The sample lists 250,000 to 300,000 clones, roughly 90% occurring once. Sequenced material: peripheral blood. The source of these receptors is a woman in her twenties or thirties with COVID-19, enrolled during active disease.

This chain uses TRBV6-1 with TRBJ2-7, with 10 bases aligning to TRBD2. Germline loops: CDR1 MNHNS, CDR2 SASEGT. After removal of 2 bases from V and 7 bases from J, the junction contained 11 bases not matched to a gene. The CDR3 is 16 residues long. In DNA, the CDR3 is TGTGCCAGCAGTGAACGGGCCTTAGCGGGGGGCGAGGAGCAGTACTTC. Protein product: CASSERALAGGEEQYF.

This sequence joins TRBV7-8 and TRBJ1-5; 7 positions agree with TRBD1. The CDR3 is made up of 13 amino acids. The V and J ends lost 3 bases and 7 bases, in that order; junction bases with no gene match: 3. Germline lookup yields CDR1 SGHVS and CDR2 FQNEAQ. CDR3 nucleotides: TGTGCCAGCAGCTTGGCAGGGGGACAGCCCCAGCATTTT. Residues: CASSLAGGQPQHF.

This chain links TRBV7-9 with TRBJ2-5, with 9 bases that match TRBD2. This CDR3 contains 17 residues. V trimming: 6 bases; J trimming: 1 base; junction bases outside the gene matches: 12. The V gene's germline CDR1 is SEHNR and CDR2 FQNEAQ (reference sequence). The CDR3 DNA follows: TGTGCCAGCAGTCAGAACGCCCTAGCGGGGCTCCAAGAGACCCAGTACTTC. This encodes CASSQNALAGLQETQYF.

The chain recombines TRBV5-6 with TRBJ2-5; tentative D call: TRBD1 (6 bases). The CDR3 totals 11 residues. Trimming stripped 3 bases from V and 6 bases from J, with 6 bases between. Germline assignment: CDR1 SGHDT and CDR2 YYEEEE. The DNA for the CDR3 is TGTGCCAGCAGCTGGGGGCAGACCCAGTACTTC. Amino acid sequence: CASSWGQTQYF.

Worth noting for this clone: Different DNA sequences within this sample yield the same CDR3. This chain links TRBV12-3 or TRBV12-4 with TRBJ2-2; no firm D call. CDR3 length equals 11 residues. The V and J ends lost 3 bases and 8 bases respectively, with 4 bases between them. The CDR3 spells CASSFPGELFF. CDR3 coding DNA: TGTGCCAGCAGTTTCCCTGGGGAGCTGTTTTTT.